This entry describes one T cell receptor beta chain. What it binds is not known. This record comes from a study of CD8 T cells in Susac syndrome. Broader study findings: An acknowledgment was made by the study that its TCR sequencing and HLA analysis involved relatively few individuals.

Trimming removed 6 bases at V and 4 bases at J, with 18 bases between. The CDR3 runs to 15 residues. CDR1 is SGHTA and CDR2 is FQGNSA in the germline V gene. Bulk CD8+ and CD4+ cells came from magnetic negative isolation; CD8+ TEMRA by FACS. After extraction with the RNeasy kit, about 0.5 to 1 ug of the RNA was reverse transcribed using random hexamers. Multiplex PCR with immunoSEQ amplified the TCR beta CDR3 across 54 Vbeta and 13 Jbeta. Each CDR3 protein gets one entry after TCRdb re-called the immunoSEQ multiplex PCR reads with MiXCR. The table has 150,000 to 200,000 distinct CDR3 sequences, roughly 94% seen once.

The sequence was collected from a human donor with multiple sclerosis. The sample was CD4+ T cells from PBMCs. This chain links TRBV7-2 with TRBJ1-2; D is unclear. Here the CDR3 DNA reads TGTGCCAGCAGTCCTCGCAACATGCTGACCTATGGCTACACCTTC. Amino acids: CASSPRNMLTYGYTF.